This TCR beta chain was recorded in a study of PD-1 blockade in classical Hodgkin lymphoma. Study-wide background: Nivolumab dosed at 3 mg/kg went to patients intravenously every 2 weeks.

Whole-study results and caveats: Causes of the repertoire differences remain undefined, possibly disease activity or prior therapy. By C4D1, diversity of CD4+ TCRs had risen significantly, whereas that of CD8+ TCRs had not. Healthy donors were reported to have higher baseline TCR diversity than newly diagnosed patients.

Clones were read by immunoSEQ multiplex PCR, and TCRdb kept only the in-frame ones, dropping some. The sample lists approximately 100,000 clones, 80% to 95% occurring once. Notes on this clone: Its antigen is still unknown.

There are 14 residues in the CDR3. Germline CDR1 is MDHEN and CDR2 is SYDVKM. The ends were cut back, 2 bases at V and 6 bases at J, with 10 bases in the middle. All patients experienced relapse after autologous stem cell transplantation, and brentuximab vedotin exposure was variable. This sequence originates from a human donor with classical Hodgkin lymphoma. The chain joins TRBV28 to TRBJ2-2; D is possibly TRBD1 (6 bases). The sample here was peripheral blood mononuclear cells (PBMCs), taken at baseline. The CDR3 bases are TGTGCCAGCAGTTTAAGAAACAGGGCCGGGGAGCTGTTTTTT. Translating it yields CASSLRNRAGELFF.